Listed here are 11 T cell receptor beta chains from one sample, sequenced in a study of T-cell reconstitution after alpha-beta-depleted transplantation in children. The TCRbeta library incorporated unique molecular identifiers. TCRdb re-derived calls from the PCR reads in MiXCR, one entry per CDR3 protein. The data contain under 300,000 distinct CDR3 sequences, about 9.9% of them singletons. The starting material was peripheral blood, obtained 180 days after TCRalphabeta/CD19-depleted stem cell transplant. The source of these receptors is a male patient between 2 and 15 years old who had a stem cell transplant for chronic granulomatous disease, so the T cells may come from the graft donor.

There are many counts of this clonotype. This sequence joins TRBV6-1 and TRBJ2-3; weak D call: TRBD2 (6 bases). The CDR3 consists of 14 residues. CDR1 MNHNS and CDR2 SASEGT come from the germline V gene. V was pared by 7 bases and J by 1 base, with 12 bases between. This CDR3 reads CASKEGTGTDTQYF. In DNA form, the CDR3 reads TGTGCCAGCAAGGAGGGAACGGGCACAGATACGCAGTATTTT.

This clonotype was found many times. The rearrangement joins TRBV5-1 to TRBJ2-2; D is unclear. Germline lookup yields CDR1 SGHRS and CDR2 YFSETQ. This CDR3 has 15 amino acids. V was shortened by 4 bases and J by 3 bases, with 13 bases between the two germline ends. CDR3 sequence reads: CASSPGVKDTGELFF. Here the CDR3 DNA reads TGCGCCAGCAGCCCCGGTGTGAAGGACACCGGGGAGCTGTTTTTT. Filled out from reference TRBV5-1 and TRBJ2-2, the complete variable domain reads KAGVTQTPRYLIKTRGQQVTLSCSPISGHRSVSWYQQTPGQGLQFLFEYFSETQRNKGNFPGRFSGRQFSNSRSEMNVSTLELGDSALYLCASSPGVKDTGELFFGEGSRLTVL.

This clonotype was recorded many times. The chain couples TRBV6-1 to TRBJ2-1; 9 bases line up with TRBD2. The V gene's germline CDR1 is MNHNS and CDR2 SASEGT. V shed 5 bases and J 4 bases; nucleotides not matched to a gene: 6. The CDR3 contains 15 residues. The CDR3, as DNA: TGTGCCAGCAGTACCCGTAGCGGGGGTTACAATGAGCAGTTCTTC. Translation gives CASSTRSGGYNEQFF.

At least ten counts were recorded for this clonotype. The genes are TRBV5-1 and TRBJ2-1; 12 bases map to TRBD2. The CDR3 extends over 16 amino acids. Trimming cost V 0 bases and J 10 bases; bases outside gene matches: 8. Germline CDR1 and CDR2: SGHRS and YFSETQ. The CDR3 DNA reads TGCGCCAGCAGCTTGGGTCGGACTAGCGGGATAGGAGAGCAGTTCTTC. It yields the protein CASSLGRTSGIGEQFF.

There are many counts of this clonotype. The chain links TRBV12-3 or TRBV12-4 to TRBJ1-5; a possible D gene is TRBD1 (5 bases). Trimming pared 3 bases from V and 1 base from J, leaving 10 bases between. CDR3 size: 15 residues. The chain's CDR3 is CASSFPGSSNQPQHF. The CDR3 DNA sequence: TGTGCCAGCAGTTTCCCAGGGTCCAGCAATCAGCCCCAGCATTTT.

This clonotype was found many times. The rearrangement joins TRBV6-2 or TRBV6-3 to TRBJ1-1, with 7 bases aligning to TRBD1. CDR1 and CDR2 from the germline V gene are MNHEY and SVGEGT. The CDR3 consists of 17 residues. V shed 5 bases and J 3 bases; nucleotides not matched to a gene: 15. The CDR3 DNA reads as TGTGCCAGCAGTAAGAGGGGGCGATCAAGAAGAGACACTGAAGCTTTCTTT. Amino acid sequence: CASSKRGRSRRDTEAFF.

This clonotype was counted many times. The chain links TRBV18 to TRBJ2-4; a possible D gene is TRBD2 (5 bases). CDR3 length: 15 amino acids. CDR1 is KGHSH, CDR2 LQKENI, per germline. The ends were cut back, 4 bases at V and 2 bases at J, with 12 bases in the middle. The CDR3 DNA is TGTGCCAGCTCACAACAGAGCGGATCCAAAAACATTCAGTACTTC. Translating it yields CASSQQSGSKNIQYF.

This clonotype was recorded at least ten times. V gene TRBV20-1 combines with J gene TRBJ2-5; D unclear. Germline lookup yields CDR1 DFQATT and CDR2 SNEGSKA (reference sequence). The CDR3 sequence is 14 residues long. Trimming pared 4 bases from V and 2 bases from J, leaving 14 bases between. In nucleotides, the CDR3 is TGCAGTGCTAAATCTGGGCTTTTTCAAGAGACCCAGTACTTC. This sequence encodes CSAKSGLFQETQYF.

This clonotype was seen ten or more times. The genes are TRBV11-3 and TRBJ2-1; 15 bases map to TRBD2. V gave up 2 bases and J gave up 1 base; unmatched junction bases: 3. Germline V lookup: CDR1 SGHNT, CDR2 YENEEA. The CDR3 is 18 residues long. The CDR3 loop is CASSLRTSGGVSYNEQFF. DNA for the CDR3: TGTGCCAGCAGCTTAAGGACTAGCGGGGGGGTATCCTACAATGAGCAGTTCTTC.

This clonotype was recorded many times. The chain has TRBV20-1 and TRBJ2-7; the D gene is possibly TRBD2 (6 bases). The ends were cut back, 3 bases at V and 2 bases at J, with 17 bases in the middle. The germline V gene encodes CDR1 DFQATT and CDR2 SNEGSKA (reference sequence). This CDR3 comprises 15 residues. The CDR3 is CSARSVAGSPYEQYF. In DNA form, the CDR3 reads TGCAGTGCTAGGAGTGTCGCGGGAAGTCCCTACGAGCAGTACTTC.

To note about this clonotype: This could be a read error, since a much larger clone is one nucleotide away. This chain links TRBV12-3 or TRBV12-4 with TRBJ2-3; TRBD1 is a possible D gene (6 bases). The CDR3 is made up of 13 amino acids. Trimming took 3 bases from V and 10 from J, leaving 14 bases between them. As DNA, the CDR3 is TGTGCCAGCAGTTTCCTGGGGGCGGATTCGCAGTATTTT. It yields the protein CASSFLGADSQYF.